The rows below give T cell receptor beta chains drawn from one sample of a study of blood T cell repertoires in COVID-19. Libraries were prepared by immunoSEQ multiplex PCR; TCRdb keeps only in-frame clonotypes and omits some of them. The sample carries over 12,000 clones, almost 95% recorded once. What was sequenced was peripheral blood. The receptors were sampled from a human donor with active COVID-19. The donor label of this sample is uncertain. Both conserved end residues are part of each CDR3. Each record gives: J gene, V gene, CDR3 protein.

J: TRBJ1-2; V: TRBV30; CDR3: CAWGGAIGYTF
J: TRBJ1-4; V: TRBV2; CDR3: CASSAAGMYEKLFF
J: TRBJ2-3; V: TRBV7-9; CDR3: CASSPGLAGKDTQYF
J: TRBJ1-5; V: TRBV2; CDR3: CASAVLAGSNQPQHF
J: TRBJ2-5; V: TRBV7-9; CDR3: CASRDRTGAQETQYF
J: TRBJ2-7; V: TRBV6-6; CDR3: CASSAEGAPGLASNSYEQYF
J: TRBJ1-5; V: TRBV24-1; CDR3: CATSDSGQGNQPQHF
J: TRBJ1-5; V: TRBV5-5; CDR3: CASSLNPGNQPQHF
J: TRBJ2-5; V: TRBV21-1; CDR3: CASSKDWTTQETQYF
J: TRBJ2-2; V: TRBV10-3; CDR3: CAISLRVSGELFF
J: TRBJ2-7; V: TRBV6-2/TRBV6-3; CDR3: CASSTGDFYEQYF
J: TRBJ2-7; V: TRBV5-1; CDR3: CASSLAQGNYEQYF
J: TRBJ2-2; V: TRBV19; CDR3: CASSIGGLAGNTGELFF
J: TRBJ1-1; V: TRBV6-1; CDR3: CASSEAGTGEMNTEAFF
J: TRBJ2-5; V: TRBV18; CDR3: CASSPDRQETQYF
J: TRBJ1-1; V: TRBV5-1; CDR3: CASSLRGENTEAFF
J: TRBJ2-7; V: TRBV6-4; CDR3: CASSWGCNYEQYF
J: TRBJ2-2; V: TRBV5-1; CDR3: CASRSFPTTGELFF
J: TRBJ1-5; V: TRBV30; CDR3: CAWSVQGSQPQHF
J: TRBJ2-7; V: TRBV27; CDR3: CASSFRTGQNEQYF
J: TRBJ1-1; V: TRBV6-5; CDR3: CASSYSSRATEAFF
J: TRBJ2-3; V: TRBV30; CDR3: CAWSFPFLPRTDTQYF
J: TRBJ1-6; V: TRBV6-6; CDR3: CASSYSFGDNSPLHF
J: TRBJ1-1; V: TRBV7-9; CDR3: CASSLGGPTEAFF
J: TRBJ2-1; V: TRBV5-1; CDR3: CASSLLAGTYNEQFF
J: TRBJ2-1; V: TRBV7-9; CDR3: CASSSFTSGGYNEQFF
J: TRBJ2-1; V: TRBV4-1; CDR3: CASSQVGRYNEQFF
J: TRBJ1-2; V: TRBV9; CDR3: CASSVGANPGSGYTF
J: TRBJ2-5; V: TRBV10-3; CDR3: CAISESVVGLAGGPRHGTQYF
J: TRBJ2-5; V: TRBV7-9; CDR3: CASSLDIQETQYF
J: TRBJ2-1; V: TRBV19; CDR3: CASSLRQDPYNEQFF
J: TRBJ1-1; V: TRBV4-1; CDR3: CASSQPGGKNTEAFF
J: TRBJ1-6; V: TRBV20-1; CDR3: CSARAGSPLHF
J: TRBJ1-1; V: TRBV6-5; CDR3: CASTGRNTEAFF